This is a list of T cell receptor beta chains from one sample in a study of shared clonotypes between healthy human individuals. This table comes from immunoSEQ multiplex PCR, and its TCRdb copy is limited to in-frame clones, with some not included. Of around 2.1 million clones listed, roughly 95% were seen once; the top ten hold 0.13%. The sample comprised naive CD4+ T cells sorted from blood. The receptor source for this set is a man between 18 and 35 years old in good health. Each CDR3 is given with its conserved first and last residue. The D gene is left open where the match is weak. Some rows mark clone size as missing; the rest say once, few, many or name a class of expanded clone.

v_call: TRBV4-1
d_call: NA
clone_size: NA
j_call: TRBJ2-3
cdr3_nt: TGCGCCAGCAGCCAAGAAGGGGCAGATACGCAGTATTTT
cdr3_aa: CASSQEGADTQYF

v_call: TRBV7-9
d_call: TRBD1
clone_size: NA
j_call: TRBJ1-1
cdr3_nt: TGTGCCAGCAGCTCCCAGGGGGAGAACACTGAAGCTTTCTTT
cdr3_aa: CASSSQGENTEAFF

v_call: TRBV7-9
d_call: NA
clone_size: NA
j_call: TRBJ2-3
cdr3_nt: TGTGCCAGCAGCTTCGGTGGCACAGATACGCAGTATTTT
cdr3_aa: CASSFGGTDTQYF

v_call: TRBV11-2
d_call: NA
clone_size: few
j_call: TRBJ1-6
cdr3_nt: TGTGCCAGCAGCTTCTCGACATCGGGGCATTCACCCCTCCACTTT
cdr3_aa: CASSFSTSGHSPLHF

v_call: TRBV18
d_call: NA
clone_size: NA
j_call: TRBJ2-7
cdr3_nt: TGTGCCAGCTCACCTGTCCAGGGGTCTACGATGGTGCAGTACTTC
cdr3_aa: CASSPVQGSTMVQYF

v_call: TRBV9
d_call: TRBD1
clone_size: NA
j_call: TRBJ1-6
cdr3_nt: TGTGCCAGCAGCGTACCCGCCCCCCACAGGGGAGCGGAGAATTCACCCCTCCACTTT
cdr3_aa: CASSVPAPHRGAENSPLHF

v_call: TRBV20-1
d_call: TRBD1
clone_size: NA
j_call: TRBJ1-5
cdr3_nt: TGCAGTGCTAGCACAGGGGGCCCCCAGCATTTT
cdr3_aa: CSASTGGPQHF

v_call: TRBV14
d_call: TRBD1
clone_size: NA
j_call: TRBJ1-4
cdr3_nt: TGTGCCAGCAGCCGGTTGGGGACAGAACTGTTTTTT
cdr3_aa: CASSRLGTELFF

v_call: TRBV6-1
d_call: NA
clone_size: NA
j_call: TRBJ1-1
cdr3_nt: TGTGCCAGCAGTGAAGGTGGGCCCCAAGGCACTGAAGCTTTCTTT
cdr3_aa: CASSEGGPQGTEAFF

v_call: TRBV4-1
d_call: TRBD1
clone_size: NA
j_call: TRBJ2-2
cdr3_nt: TGCGCCAGCAGGTCCGGGACAGCGAACACCGGGGAGCTGTTTTTT
cdr3_aa: CASRSGTANTGELFF

v_call: TRBV7-3
d_call: NA
clone_size: NA
j_call: TRBJ1-6
cdr3_nt: TGTGCCAGCAGCGAGGGGCAGGTAGGATCACCCCTCCACTTT
cdr3_aa: CASSEGQVGSPLHF

v_call: TRBV27
d_call: TRBD2
clone_size: NA
j_call: TRBJ2-7
cdr3_nt: TGTGCCAGCAGTTTATTTGGGCTAGCGGGGATATCCGGGGAGCAGTACTTC
cdr3_aa: CASSLFGLAGISGEQYF

v_call: TRBV6-6
d_call: TRBD1
clone_size: NA
j_call: TRBJ2-7
cdr3_nt: TGTGCCAGCGCGGACAGGGCTGGACACGAGCAGTACTTC
cdr3_aa: CASADRAGHEQYF

v_call: TRBV6-6
d_call: NA
clone_size: NA
j_call: TRBJ1-3
cdr3_nt: TGTGCCAGCAGCGAGGGGAAAAACACCATATATTTT
cdr3_aa: CASSEGKNTIYF

v_call: TRBV18
d_call: TRBD1
clone_size: NA
j_call: TRBJ2-4
cdr3_nt: TGTGCCACCCAGAATAAGGAGGACAGGGGCAAAAACATTCAGTACTTC
cdr3_aa: CATQNKEDRGKNIQYF

v_call: TRBV6-6
d_call: TRBD1
clone_size: NA
j_call: TRBJ2-7
cdr3_nt: TGTGCCAGCAGTTACTCCGGGACAGGGAGCTACGAGCAGTACTTC
cdr3_aa: CASSYSGTGSYEQYF

v_call: TRBV5-1
d_call: TRBD1
clone_size: NA
j_call: TRBJ2-1
cdr3_nt: TGCGCCAGCAGCTCAGGGACAGGGGATGAGCAGTTCTTC
cdr3_aa: CASSSGTGDEQFF

v_call: TRBV5-6
d_call: TRBD1
clone_size: NA
j_call: TRBJ1-1
cdr3_nt: TGTGCCAGCAGCCGAGACAGGGGGCTAGAAACTGAAGCTTTCTTT
cdr3_aa: CASSRDRGLETEAFF

v_call: TRBV6-1
d_call: TRBD1
clone_size: NA
j_call: TRBJ2-1
cdr3_nt: TGTGCCAGCAGTGTCATCCAGGGGGCCAATGAGCAGTTCTTC
cdr3_aa: CASSVIQGANEQFF

v_call: TRBV5-1
d_call: TRBD2
clone_size: NA
j_call: TRBJ2-7
cdr3_nt: TGCGCCAGCAGCTTGAGCGGGGGGACCTCAGCGGAGCAGTACTTC
cdr3_aa: CASSLSGGTSAEQYF

v_call: TRBV18
d_call: NA
clone_size: NA
j_call: TRBJ2-5
cdr3_nt: TGTGCCAGCTCACCCCCGGGATATCAAGAGACCCAGTACTTC
cdr3_aa: CASSPPGYQETQYF

v_call: TRBV11-1
d_call: TRBD1
clone_size: NA
j_call: TRBJ2-5
cdr3_nt: TGTGCCAGCAGCTTAGGGGACAGGACGAAGGAAGAGACCCAGTACTTC
cdr3_aa: CASSLGDRTKEETQYF

v_call: TRBV10-1
d_call: TRBD1
clone_size: once
j_call: TRBJ2-1
cdr3_nt: TGCGCCATCTTCGGGACAGCCAATGAGCAGTTCTTC
cdr3_aa: CAIFGTANEQFF

v_call: TRBV7-9
d_call: NA
clone_size: NA
j_call: TRBJ2-7
cdr3_nt: TGTGCCAGCAGCAAGGTACAGGGTGCGGACGAGCAGTACTTC
cdr3_aa: CASSKVQGADEQYF

v_call: TRBV11-2
d_call: NA
clone_size: NA
j_call: TRBJ1-2
cdr3_nt: TGTGCCAGCAGCTCAGGACCTATTGGCGAAAAACTCTATGGCTACACCTTC
cdr3_aa: CASSSGPIGEKLYGYTF

v_call: TRBV7-2
d_call: TRBD1
clone_size: NA
j_call: TRBJ1-4
cdr3_nt: TGTGCCAGCAGCAGATCAGGGGGAGCTTATGAAAAACTGTTTTTT
cdr3_aa: CASSRSGGAYEKLFF

v_call: TRBV14
d_call: TRBD1
clone_size: NA
j_call: TRBJ1-1
cdr3_nt: TGTGCCAGCAGCCGTTCACAGGGGGCAGCTTTCTTT
cdr3_aa: CASSRSQGAAFF

v_call: TRBV2
d_call: NA
clone_size: NA
j_call: TRBJ2-5
cdr3_nt: TGTGCCAGCTCCCTGCCAGGGGTGGAGACCCAGTACTTC
cdr3_aa: CASSLPGVETQYF

v_call: TRBV5-1
d_call: NA
clone_size: NA
j_call: TRBJ2-1
cdr3_nt: TGCGCCAGCAGCTTGGGGACCTACAATGAGCAGTTCTTC
cdr3_aa: CASSLGTYNEQFF

v_call: TRBV7-9
d_call: TRBD1
clone_size: NA
j_call: TRBJ1-1
cdr3_nt: TGTGCCAGCAGCCCCTGGGACAGGGGCGAGGGGAGAGCTTTCTTT
cdr3_aa: CASSPWDRGEGRAFF

v_call: TRBV18
d_call: TRBD2
clone_size: NA
j_call: TRBJ2-4
cdr3_nt: TGTGCCAGCTCACCGCCGGGAGGAGCCAAAAACATTCAGTACTTC
cdr3_aa: CASSPPGGAKNIQYF

v_call: TRBV18
d_call: NA
clone_size: NA
j_call: TRBJ2-7
cdr3_nt: TGTGCCAGCCGGGGGGGGACAGGTACCTACGAGCAGTACTTC
cdr3_aa: CASRGGTGTYEQYF

v_call: TRBV5-4
d_call: TRBD1
clone_size: NA
j_call: TRBJ2-5
cdr3_nt: TGTGCCAGCAGCTGGCGGCTTGGACAGGGCCAAGAGACCCAGTACTTC
cdr3_aa: CASSWRLGQGQETQYF

v_call: TRBV5-1
d_call: NA
clone_size: NA
j_call: TRBJ2-4
cdr3_nt: TGCGCCAGCAGAGAATTAGGTGGGAGCTGGGCCAAAAACATTCAGTACTTC
cdr3_aa: CASRELGGSWAKNIQYF

v_call: TRBV18
d_call: TRBD2
clone_size: NA
j_call: TRBJ2-3
cdr3_nt: TGTGCCAGCTCACCGGGACTAGCGCCAGATACGCAGTATTTT
cdr3_aa: CASSPGLAPDTQYF

v_call: TRBV7-3
d_call: NA
clone_size: NA
j_call: TRBJ1-1
cdr3_nt: TGTGCCAGCAGCCCTAGGGGGGAGAACACTGAAGCTTTCTTT
cdr3_aa: CASSPRGENTEAFF

v_call: TRBV5-1
d_call: NA
clone_size: NA
j_call: TRBJ2-5
cdr3_nt: TGCGCCAGCAGCTTGGAGGACAGATCCCAAGAGACCCAGTACTTC
cdr3_aa: CASSLEDRSQETQYF

v_call: TRBV18
d_call: NA
clone_size: NA
j_call: TRBJ2-5
cdr3_nt: TGTGCCAGCTCAGAGATTCGAGAGACCCAGTACTTC
cdr3_aa: CASSEIRETQYF

v_call: TRBV5-1
d_call: TRBD2
clone_size: NA
j_call: TRBJ2-5
cdr3_nt: TGCGCCAGCAGCTTCAGCGGGACAGAGACCCAGTACTTC
cdr3_aa: CASSFSGTETQYF

v_call: TRBV5-4
d_call: NA
clone_size: once
j_call: TRBJ1-6
cdr3_nt: TGTGCCAGCAGCTCTGGAGGAGCGGGAACCTATAATTCACCCCTCCACTTT
cdr3_aa: CASSSGGAGTYNSPLHF

v_call: TRBV19
d_call: NA
clone_size: NA
j_call: TRBJ1-5
cdr3_nt: TGTGCCAGTAGTGGCACGGAGGGCTACAATCAGCCCCAGCATTTT
cdr3_aa: CASSGTEGYNQPQHF

v_call: TRBV6-5
d_call: NA
clone_size: NA
j_call: TRBJ1-3
cdr3_nt: TGTGCCAGCAGTTACTCGGGTTCCGGAAACACCATATATTTT
cdr3_aa: CASSYSGSGNTIYF

v_call: TRBV25-1
d_call: TRBD1
clone_size: NA
j_call: TRBJ2-1
cdr3_nt: TGTGCCAGCAGTCAAACCGGGACAGGGGCGAACAATGAGCAGTTCTTC
cdr3_aa: CASSQTGTGANNEQFF

v_call: TRBV10-3
d_call: NA
clone_size: NA
j_call: TRBJ1-2
cdr3_nt: TGTGCCATCACCAATACAGGGTATGGCTACACCTTC
cdr3_aa: CAITNTGYGYTF

v_call: TRBV30
d_call: NA
clone_size: NA
j_call: TRBJ1-1
cdr3_nt: TGTGCCTGGATCGGGGAAGGGCGAGCTTTCTTT
cdr3_aa: CAWIGEGRAFF

v_call: TRBV28
d_call: NA
clone_size: once
j_call: TRBJ1-4
cdr3_nt: TGTGCCAGCACTCCTGGCGGGGTGGGAGATGAAAAACTGTTTTTT
cdr3_aa: CASTPGGVGDEKLFF

v_call: TRBV28
d_call: NA
clone_size: NA
j_call: TRBJ1-5
cdr3_nt: TGTGCCAGCACCTCGTACGACTTCGCTCAGCCCCAGCATTTT
cdr3_aa: CASTSYDFAQPQHF

v_call: TRBV27
d_call: NA
clone_size: NA
j_call: TRBJ2-2
cdr3_nt: TGTGCCAGCAGCCGTGCAGGGAACACCGGGGAGCTGTTTTTT
cdr3_aa: CASSRAGNTGELFF

v_call: TRBV27
d_call: TRBD2
clone_size: once
j_call: TRBJ2-1
cdr3_nt: TGTGCCAGCAGTGGACTTAGCGGGGGCTACAATGAGCAGTTCTTC
cdr3_aa: CASSGLSGGYNEQFF

v_call: TRBV28
d_call: NA
clone_size: few
j_call: TRBJ1-3
cdr3_nt: TGTGCCAGCAGCCAGCCGGGAAAGGCTGGAAACACCATATATTTT
cdr3_aa: CASSQPGKAGNTIYF

v_call: TRBV7-2
d_call: TRBD1
clone_size: NA
j_call: TRBJ1-6
cdr3_nt: TGTGCCAGCGGAACCGGGGACAGGGACTATTCACCCCTCCACTTT
cdr3_aa: CASGTGDRDYSPLHF

v_call: TRBV5-4
d_call: TRBD2
clone_size: NA
j_call: TRBJ2-5
cdr3_nt: TGTGCCAGCAGCCCGGGGACTAGCGGGGGGGCCGAGCAAGAGACCCAGTACTTC
cdr3_aa: CASSPGTSGGAEQETQYF

v_call: TRBV15
d_call: TRBD2
clone_size: NA
j_call: TRBJ2-4
cdr3_nt: TGTGCCACGACCCTCGTTAGCGGGATCTACAAAAACATTCAGTACTTC
cdr3_aa: CATTLVSGIYKNIQYF

v_call: TRBV19
d_call: NA
clone_size: NA
j_call: TRBJ1-6
cdr3_nt: TGTGCCAGTAGTATGGGGCAGGAACTGTCACCCCTCCACTTT
cdr3_aa: CASSMGQELSPLHF